Listed below are T cell receptor beta chains from one sample, sequenced in a study of long-term antiretroviral therapy in people with HIV. Clones were read by immunoSEQ multiplex PCR, and TCRdb kept only the in-frame ones, dropping some. In the table there are roughly 28,000 clones, roughly 78% of which are singletons. The material sequenced was unsorted PBMCs, taken 1.5 years before starting antiretroviral therapy. Receptor source: a man aged 18 to 29 with HIV. CDR3s include the opening cysteine and the closing phenylalanine or tryptophan. The D gene is left open where the match is weak. Part of the rows lack a size; the others show once, few, many or a class for expanded clones.

d_call: TRBD2; j_call: TRBJ2-3; clone_size: once; v_call: TRBV6-4; cdr3_nt: TGTGCCAGCAGTGTATCTAGCGGGGGCACAGATACGCAGTATTTT; cdr3_aa: CASSVSSGGTDTQYF
d_call: TRBD2; j_call: TRBJ2-3; clone_size: -; v_call: TRBV7-3; cdr3_nt: TGTGCCAGCAGCTTAGAGTCTAGCGGGACGGCAGATACGCAGTATTTT; cdr3_aa: CASSLESSGTADTQYF
d_call: TRBD1; j_call: TRBJ2-7; clone_size: -; v_call: TRBV5-1; cdr3_nt: TGCGCCAGCAGCCCGGACAGGGGGCTGGGGGAGCAGTACTTC; cdr3_aa: CASSPDRGLGEQYF
d_call: TRBD1; j_call: TRBJ2-7; clone_size: -; v_call: TRBV7-2; cdr3_nt: TGTGCCAGCACTCCGGGACAGGGGGGCGAGCAGTACTTC; cdr3_aa: CASTPGQGGEQYF
d_call: -; j_call: TRBJ1-4; clone_size: once; v_call: TRBV5-6; cdr3_nt: TGTGCCAGCAGCTTAGTAGCAACTAATGAAAAACTGTTTTTT; cdr3_aa: CASSLVATNEKLFF
d_call: TRBD2; j_call: TRBJ2-2; clone_size: -; v_call: TRBV13; cdr3_nt: TGTGCCAGCAGACCGGTGGCGGGGGGGCCGGACACCGGGGAGCTGTTTTTT; cdr3_aa: CASRPVAGGPDTGELFF
d_call: TRBD2; j_call: TRBJ2-5; clone_size: -; v_call: TRBV13; cdr3_nt: TGTGCCAGCAGCTTAGGGTCTAGCGGGGGGGCAGAGACCCAGTACTTC; cdr3_aa: CASSLGSSGGAETQYF
d_call: -; j_call: TRBJ1-1; clone_size: once; v_call: TRBV7-9; cdr3_nt: TGTGCCAGCAGCTTAGACCCAGGGGACATGAACACTGAAGCTTTCTTT; cdr3_aa: CASSLDPGDMNTEAFF
d_call: -; j_call: TRBJ2-2; clone_size: -; v_call: TRBV28; cdr3_nt: TGTGCCAGCAGCCTAACAGCGACCGGGGAGCTGTTTTTT; cdr3_aa: CASSLTATGELFF
d_call: -; j_call: TRBJ2-7; clone_size: -; v_call: TRBV29-1; cdr3_nt: TGCAGCGTCTTAGGGGCCCTCGTGGGGGGCTCCTACGAGCAGTACTTC; cdr3_aa: CSVLGALVGGSYEQYF
d_call: -; j_call: TRBJ1-1; clone_size: -; v_call: TRBV6-1; cdr3_nt: TGTGCCAGCAGTGAGTGGCAGACTAACACTGAAGCTTTCTTT; cdr3_aa: CASSEWQTNTEAFF
d_call: -; j_call: TRBJ2-5; clone_size: -; v_call: TRBV2; cdr3_nt: TGTGCCAGCAGTGAAGCGCCCACAACCCAGTACTTC; cdr3_aa: CASSEAPTTQYF
d_call: -; j_call: TRBJ1-1; clone_size: -; v_call: TRBV7-8; cdr3_nt: TGTGCCAGCAGCGGGACACCGAACACTGAAGCTTTCTTT; cdr3_aa: CASSGTPNTEAFF
d_call: -; j_call: TRBJ2-7; clone_size: -; v_call: TRBV4-1; cdr3_nt: TGCGCCAGCAGCCAAGAGACCTCTGGGGCCGTCCACGAGCAGTACTTC; cdr3_aa: CASSQETSGAVHEQYF
d_call: -; j_call: TRBJ1-5; clone_size: -; v_call: TRBV6-5; cdr3_nt: TGTGCCAGCAGACGCGGGGGGGGCAATCAGCCCCAGCATTTT; cdr3_aa: CASRRGGGNQPQHF
d_call: TRBD1; j_call: TRBJ2-5; clone_size: once; v_call: TRBV7-2; cdr3_nt: TGTGCCAGCAGCGTCCAGGGACAGAGACAAGAGACCCAGTACTTC; cdr3_aa: CASSVQGQRQETQYF
d_call: -; j_call: TRBJ2-6; clone_size: -; v_call: TRBV5-5; cdr3_nt: TGTGCCAGCAGCTTGGGGCAGCTGATCTCTGGGGCCAACGTCCTGACTTTC; cdr3_aa: CASSLGQLISGANVLTF
d_call: -; j_call: TRBJ1-2; clone_size: few; v_call: TRBV4-1; cdr3_nt: TGCGCCAGCAGCTCCCAAAGGGGCTTAGGTGGCTACACCTTC; cdr3_aa: CASSSQRGLGGYTF
d_call: TRBD2; j_call: TRBJ2-7; clone_size: -; v_call: TRBV7-9; cdr3_nt: TGTGCCAGCAGCGGGGCTAGCGGGAGGGCCTACGAGCAGTACTTC; cdr3_aa: CASSGASGRAYEQYF
d_call: -; j_call: TRBJ2-7; clone_size: once; v_call: TRBV5-1; cdr3_nt: TGCGCCAGCAGCCATGACGTGGGAATGTCCTACGAGCAGTACTTC; cdr3_aa: CASSHDVGMSYEQYF
d_call: TRBD1; j_call: TRBJ2-7; clone_size: -; v_call: TRBV13; cdr3_nt: TGTGCCAGCAGCCGCGGGACAGGGAACGAGCAGTACTTC; cdr3_aa: CASSRGTGNEQYF
d_call: -; j_call: TRBJ1-2; clone_size: -; v_call: TRBV19; cdr3_nt: TGTGCCAGTAGTATTAAAGGCTATGGCTACACCTTC; cdr3_aa: CASSIKGYGYTF
d_call: TRBD2; j_call: TRBJ2-3; clone_size: -; v_call: TRBV30; cdr3_nt: TGTGCCTGTGAGCGGGGGGGACAAGATACGCAGTATTTT; cdr3_aa: CACERGGQDTQYF
d_call: TRBD1; j_call: TRBJ1-2; clone_size: -; v_call: TRBV18; cdr3_nt: TGTGCCAGCTCACCACCCGGGACAGGGGGAGAATATGGCTACACCTTC; cdr3_aa: CASSPPGTGGEYGYTF
d_call: -; j_call: TRBJ1-1; clone_size: -; v_call: TRBV6-5; cdr3_nt: TGTGCCAGCAGTTACTCGACTGGCACTGAAGCTTTCTTT; cdr3_aa: CASSYSTGTEAFF
d_call: TRBD1; j_call: TRBJ1-2; clone_size: -; v_call: TRBV10-3; cdr3_nt: TGTGCCATCAGTCTCCGGGACAGTAACTATGGCTACACCTTC; cdr3_aa: CAISLRDSNYGYTF
d_call: TRBD1; j_call: TRBJ2-7; clone_size: -; v_call: TRBV7-2; cdr3_nt: TGTGCCAGCAGCTTGGCCGGGACAGGGGATTGGGAGCAGTACTTC; cdr3_aa: CASSLAGTGDWEQYF
d_call: TRBD1; j_call: TRBJ2-7; clone_size: -; v_call: TRBV28; cdr3_nt: TGTGCCAGCAGGCGGACAGGCTACGAGCAGTACTTC; cdr3_aa: CASRRTGYEQYF
d_call: TRBD1; j_call: TRBJ1-6; clone_size: -; v_call: TRBV30; cdr3_nt: TGTGCCTGGAGTGCCCTGACAGGGGGCTCTTCACCCCTCCACTTT; cdr3_aa: CAWSALTGGSSPLHF
d_call: TRBD1; j_call: TRBJ1-2; clone_size: -; v_call: TRBV6-4; cdr3_nt: TGTGCCAGCAGTGACGGGCAGGGGGCTGTTGGCTACACCTTC; cdr3_aa: CASSDGQGAVGYTF
d_call: TRBD1; j_call: TRBJ1-2; clone_size: -; v_call: TRBV5-1; cdr3_nt: TGCGCCAGCAGAGACAGGGTCAGGGATGGCTACACCTTC; cdr3_aa: CASRDRVRDGYTF
d_call: -; j_call: TRBJ1-4; clone_size: -; v_call: TRBV4-3; cdr3_nt: TGCGCCAGCAGCCAGTCCGGGACACTTAATGAAAAACTGTTTTTT; cdr3_aa: CASSQSGTLNEKLFF
d_call: -; j_call: TRBJ1-5; clone_size: -; v_call: TRBV19; cdr3_nt: TGTGCCAGTAGGCTTGGGGTTCAGGGCAATCAGCCCCAGCATTTT; cdr3_aa: CASRLGVQGNQPQHF
d_call: -; j_call: TRBJ2-7; clone_size: -; v_call: TRBV2; cdr3_nt: TGTGCCAGCAGACAGGGCTACGAGCAGTACTTC; cdr3_aa: CASRQGYEQYF
d_call: TRBD1; j_call: TRBJ1-3; clone_size: -; v_call: TRBV7-2; cdr3_nt: TGTGCCAGCAGTTTTACAGGGGGAGTCTCTGGAAACACCATATATTTT; cdr3_aa: CASSFTGGVSGNTIYF
d_call: TRBD1; j_call: TRBJ1-4; clone_size: medium-sized; v_call: TRBV28; cdr3_nt: TGTGCCAGCAGTTTTATCCGGACAGGGAACATGGATGAAAAACTGTTTTTT; cdr3_aa: CASSFIRTGNMDEKLFF
d_call: -; j_call: TRBJ1-2; clone_size: -; v_call: TRBV5-4; cdr3_nt: TGTGCCAGCAGCTTGCTAGGGGCCAGGGAGTATGGCTACACCTTC; cdr3_aa: CASSLLGAREYGYTF
d_call: -; j_call: TRBJ2-7; clone_size: once; v_call: TRBV11-2; cdr3_nt: TGTGCCAGCAGCACCCAACAACAGGCCCCCAATCACGAGCAGTACTTC; cdr3_aa: CASSTQQQAPNHEQYF
d_call: TRBD1; j_call: TRBJ1-5; clone_size: -; v_call: TRBV19; cdr3_nt: TGTGCCAGTAGTGGGACAGGTCGACGGAATCAGCCCCAGCATTTT; cdr3_aa: CASSGTGRRNQPQHF
d_call: -; j_call: TRBJ2-5; clone_size: -; v_call: TRBV9; cdr3_nt: TGTGCCAGCACTCCTTCGGGCTCCCCGCCAGAGACCCAGTACTTC; cdr3_aa: CASTPSGSPPETQYF
d_call: -; j_call: TRBJ2-3; clone_size: -; v_call: TRBV6-4; cdr3_nt: TGTGCCAGCAGTGAGCAGGGGCGAGATACGCAGTATTTT; cdr3_aa: CASSEQGRDTQYF
d_call: -; j_call: TRBJ2-1; clone_size: -; v_call: TRBV30; cdr3_nt: TGTGCCGGGGTTGTAGGGAGCTCCTACAATGAGCAGTTCTTC; cdr3_aa: CAGVVGSSYNEQFF
d_call: TRBD2; j_call: TRBJ2-1; clone_size: few; v_call: TRBV19; cdr3_nt: TGTGCCAGCCAGGGACTAGCGGGAGTCAATGAGCAGTTCTTC; cdr3_aa: CASQGLAGVNEQFF
d_call: -; j_call: TRBJ2-7; clone_size: few; v_call: TRBV7-2; cdr3_nt: TGTGCCAGTCGGCCGGGCTACAGCTCCTACGAGCAGTACTTC; cdr3_aa: CASRPGYSSYEQYF
d_call: TRBD2; j_call: TRBJ2-7; clone_size: -; v_call: TRBV2; cdr3_nt: TGTGCCAGCAGTGAAGGGGTAGCGGGAGTTAAAGAGCAGTACTTC; cdr3_aa: CASSEGVAGVKEQYF
d_call: -; j_call: TRBJ2-5; clone_size: -; v_call: TRBV6-5; cdr3_nt: TGTGCCAGCAGGCGCACAGGGACTCCCCAAGAGACCCAGTACTTC; cdr3_aa: CASRRTGTPQETQYF
d_call: -; j_call: TRBJ1-1; clone_size: -; v_call: TRBV7-2; cdr3_nt: TGTGCCAGCAGCTTAGTAGGCCTGCTCGAAGCTTTCTTT; cdr3_aa: CASSLVGLLEAFF
d_call: -; j_call: TRBJ1-3; clone_size: -; v_call: TRBV9; cdr3_nt: TGTGCCAGCAGCGTAGAACTCTCTGGAAACACCATATATTTT; cdr3_aa: CASSVELSGNTIYF
d_call: -; j_call: TRBJ1-5; clone_size: few; v_call: TRBV4-1; cdr3_nt: TGCGCCAGCAGCCAAGTGAATAGCAATCAGCCCCAGCATTTT; cdr3_aa: CASSQVNSNQPQHF
d_call: -; j_call: TRBJ1-4; clone_size: once; v_call: TRBV5-1; cdr3_nt: TGCGCCAGCAGCTTGGCGGTGGGAGGCGGTTACGAAAAACTGTTTTTT; cdr3_aa: CASSLAVGGGYEKLFF
d_call: TRBD1; j_call: TRBJ1-2; clone_size: -; v_call: TRBV4-2; cdr3_nt: TGTGCCAGCAGCCAAGAGCGGGCAGGGGGCGTTTATGGCTACACCTTC; cdr3_aa: CASSQERAGGVYGYTF
d_call: -; j_call: TRBJ1-5; clone_size: -; v_call: TRBV10-1; cdr3_nt: TGCGCCAGCATCCTGAATTATCAGCCCCAGCATTTT; cdr3_aa: CASILNYQPQHF